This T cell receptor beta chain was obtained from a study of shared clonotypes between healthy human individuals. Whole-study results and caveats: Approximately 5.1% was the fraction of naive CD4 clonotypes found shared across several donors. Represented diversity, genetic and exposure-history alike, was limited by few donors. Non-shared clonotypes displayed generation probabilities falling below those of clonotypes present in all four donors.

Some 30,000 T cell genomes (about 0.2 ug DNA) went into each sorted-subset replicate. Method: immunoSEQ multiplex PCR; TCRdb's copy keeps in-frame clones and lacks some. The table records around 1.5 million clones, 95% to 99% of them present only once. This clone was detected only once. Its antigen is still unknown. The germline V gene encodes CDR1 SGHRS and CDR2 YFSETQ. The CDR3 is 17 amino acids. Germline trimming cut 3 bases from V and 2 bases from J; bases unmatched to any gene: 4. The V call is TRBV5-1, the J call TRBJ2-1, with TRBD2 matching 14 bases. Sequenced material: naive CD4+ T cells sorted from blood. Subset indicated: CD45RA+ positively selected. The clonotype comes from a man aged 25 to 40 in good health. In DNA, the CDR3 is TGCGCCAGCAGCTGGGGACTAGCGGGAGTTACCTACAATGAGCAGTTCTTC. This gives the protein CASSWGLAGVTYNEQFF.